What follows are 20 T cell receptor beta chains derived from one specimen sequenced in a study of T-cell reconstitution after alpha-beta-depleted transplantation in children. The library targeted TCRbeta and was prepared with unique molecular identifiers. TCRdb redid the calling of the PCR reads with MiXCR, one entry per CDR3 protein. The top ten clones hold approximately 4.3% of a sample with 380,000 or so distinct CDR3 sequences, 13% of them seen once. The sequenced sample was PBMCs, obtained from the stem cell graft. These receptors were collected from a human donor who donated a stem cell graft to a child with Fanconi anemia.

This clonotype was detected only a few times. J is TRBJ2-7 and V is TRBV6-2 or TRBV6-3, with 9 bases that match TRBD1. The V segment lost 7 bases and the J segment 4 bases; nucleotides outside the gene matches: 8. Germline V gives CDR1 MNHEY, CDR2 SVGEGT. The CDR3 consists of 14 residues. CDR3 coding DNA: TGTGCCAGCACTCTAACCGGGACAGGGTACGAGCAGTACTTC. Its translation: CASTLTGTGYEQYF.

This clonotype was found many times. The rearrangement uses TRBV11-2 and TRBJ2-1, with 7 bases that match TRBD1. The CDR3 consists of 14 residues. The J segment lost 4 bases and the V segment lost 4 bases, leaving 4 bases of the junction unmatched. In germline, CDR1 is SGHAT, CDR2 FQNNGV. The DNA for the CDR3 is TGTGCCAGCAGCTCACCGGGACAGTACAATGAGCAGTTCTTC. It is translated as CASSSPGQYNEQFF. The full variable domain, rest sourced from reference TRBV11-2 and TRBJ2-1, is EAGVAQSPRYKIIEKRQSVAFWCNPISGHATLYWYQQILGQGPKLLIQFQNNGVVDDSQLPKDRFSAERLKGVDSTLKIQPAKLEDSAVYLCASSSPGQYNEQFFGPGTRLTVL.

In this sample, this clonotype turned up many times. J is TRBJ1-1 and V is TRBV25-1; a possible D gene is TRBD1 (6 bases). Germline V gene sequence: CDR1 MGHDK, CDR2 SYGVNS. This CDR3 is built from 11 residues. V lost 7 bases and J lost 11, with 14 bases in between. The CDR3 sequence: CASTSTGSAFF. The DNA for the CDR3 is TGTGCCAGCACTTCAACAGGGAGCGCTTTCTTT.

CDR3 DNA: TGCGCCAGCAGCCAAGATCCCAGTGGGGGGACCCAGTACTTC. Amino acids: CASSQDPSGGTQYF. The V and J genes are TRBV4-3 and TRBJ2-5; TRBD1 or TRBD2 may be the D gene (5 bases each). Trimming left V 0 bases short and J 7 bases short, with 12 bases between. This CDR3 contains 14 residues. Per the germline V gene, CDR1 is LGHNA and CDR2 is YSLEER.

The V gene is TRBV7-6, the J gene TRBJ2-1; 9 nucleotides line up with TRBD1. Germline V CDR1 and CDR2: SGHVS, FNYEAQ. The CDR3 is 16 amino acids. The V and J ends lost 5 bases and 7 bases, in that order; junction bases with no gene match: 12. The CDR3 DNA reads TGTGCCAGCAGCCTCGTCCAACAGGGGGCATTAAATGAGCAGTTCTTC. Translating it yields CASSLVQQGALNEQFF. Based on the CDR3 plus reference TRBV7-6 and TRBJ2-1, the full variable domain is GAGVSQSPRYKVTKRGQDVALRCDPISGHVSLYWYRQALGQGPEFLTYFNYEAQQDKSGLPNDRFSAERPEGSISTLTIQRTEQRDSAMYRCASSLVQQGALNEQFFGPGTRLTVL.

This clonotype was recorded at least ten times. The J gene is TRBJ1-1, the V gene TRBV7-2; 7 nucleotides align to TRBD1. The trim removed 3 bases at V and 7 bases at J, leaving 8 bases unmatched. Germline V gene sequence: CDR1 SGHTA, CDR2 FQGNSA. The CDR3 spans 14 residues. The CDR3 coding sequence is TGTGCCAGCAGCTTGCAACAGGGGCCCTTTGAAGCTTTCTTT. Translation: CASSLQQGPFEAFF.

This clonotype turned up a few times. The V and J genes are TRBV6-6 and TRBJ1-1; D ambiguous. Trimming stripped 5 bases from V and 10 bases from J, with 14 bases between. CDR3 length equals 12 residues. CDR1 is MNHNY, CDR2 SVGAGI, per germline (reference sequence). In nucleotides, the CDR3 is TGTGCCAGCAGTACCACTAGCCTGGGAGCTTTCTTT. This translates into CASSTTSLGAFF.

This clonotype was picked up many times. The J gene is TRBJ1-1, the V gene TRBV9; D may be TRBD1 (5 bases). The V gene lost 2 bases and the J gene lost 0 bases, with 8 bases spanning the gap. The CDR3 has 14 amino acids. Germline loops: CDR1 SGDLS, CDR2 YYNGEE. The CDR3 loop is CASSVGVLNTEAFF. The CDR3 DNA sequence: TGTGCCAGCAGCGTGGGGGTCTTGAACACTGAAGCTTTCTTT. Together with reference TRBV9 and TRBJ1-1, the CDR3 gives the full variable domain: DSGVTQTPKHLITATGQRVTLRCSPRSGDLSVYWYQQSLDQGLQFLIQYYNGEERAKGNILERFSAQQFPDLHSELNLSSLELGDSALYFCASSVGVLNTEAFFGQGTRLTVV.

This clonotype has more than one count but fewer than ten. The chain recombines TRBV6-6 with TRBJ2-1; D tentatively reads TRBD1 or TRBD2 (6 bases each). Trimming took off 7 bases at V and 2 bases at J, with 9 bases between the two ends. Germline V gene sequence: CDR1 MNHNY, CDR2 SVGAGI (reference sequence). The CDR3 spans 13 residues. The CDR3: CASKGGTYNEQFF. For the CDR3, the DNA is TGTGCCAGCAAGGGGGGTACCTACAATGAGCAGTTCTTC.

The rearrangement links TRBV20-1 to TRBJ2-7, with TRBD1 identical over 8 bases. This CDR3 is built from 13 residues. V was pared by 3 bases and J by 6 bases, with 7 bases of the junction left unmatched. The germline V gene encodes CDR1 DFQATT and CDR2 SNEGSKA (reference sequence). CDR3 sequence (DNA): TGCAGTGCTAGTGGTCAGGGGGCTGGCGAGCAGTACTTC. Protein sequence: CSASGQGAGEQYF.

Many counts were recorded for this clonotype. The CDR3 bases are TGTGCCAGCAGTTTAGATGGGGAAGAGGTGAACACTGAAGCTTTCTTT. It is translated as CASSLDGEEVNTEAFF. The genes are TRBV12-3 or TRBV12-4 and TRBJ1-1; D uncertain. V dropped 1 base and J dropped 0 bases, with 12 bases sitting between them. The CDR3 loop spans 16 amino acids.

In this sample, this clonotype turned up many times. The CDR3, as DNA: TGTGCCAGCAGGGCCCCGGGACAGTGCCTTTCCTACGAGCAGTACGTC. Translated, it gives CASRAPGQCLSYEQYV. V is TRBV27 and J is TRBJ2-7, with 7 bases lining up with TRBD1. The CDR3 spans 16 residues. Germline V CDR1 and CDR2: MNHEY, SMNVEV (reference sequence). The J segment lost 1 base and the V segment lost 6 bases, leaving 12 bases of the junction unmatched.

This clonotype was recorded many times. The V and J genes are TRBV7-9 and TRBJ2-1, with D uncertain. The CDR3 totals 11 residues. Germline V CDR1 and CDR2: SEHNR, FQNEAQ (reference sequence). V gave up 7 bases and J gave up 12 bases, with 13 bases separating them. CDR3: CASNPGPGQFF. CDR3 bases: TGTGCCAGCAACCCGGGCCCTGGGCAGTTCTTC.

The chain is built from TRBV5-1 and TRBJ2-5; D not certain. V was cut by 3 bases and J by 4 bases, with 10 bases left in between. This CDR3 spans 13 amino acids. Germline V CDR1 and CDR2: SGHRS, YFSETQ. The CDR3 region has the DNA TGCGCCAGCAGCTACTCGCCCCCAGAGACCCAGTACTTC. It specifies CASSYSPPETQYF.

This clonotype was detected ten times or more. CDR3 nucleotide sequence: TGTGCCAGCAGCTCGGGACAGAACATTCAGTACTTC. It codes for CASSSGQNIQYF. The chain has TRBV5-8 and TRBJ2-4, with 7 bases matching TRBD1. The CDR3 loop spans 12 amino acids. The trim removed 3 bases at V and 7 bases at J, leaving 1 base unmatched. The V gene's germline CDR1 is SGHTS and CDR2 YDEGEE.

The rearrangement links TRBV12-3 or TRBV12-4 to TRBJ2-7; D unresolved. The CDR3 length is 14 residues. Trimming pared 3 bases from V and 6 bases from J, leaving 15 bases between. The CDR3, as DNA: TGTGCCAGCAGTTTGGGCGCGGCCCCTTCCGAGCAGTACTTC. It translates to CASSLGAAPSEQYF.

This clonotype was seen repeatedly, ten times or more. The V and J genes are TRBV20-1 and TRBJ1-1; no reliable D call. The V end lost 0 bases, the J end lost 11 bases, and 13 bases lay between the germline ends. The CDR3 runs 12 residues. The germline V gene encodes CDR1 DFQATT and CDR2 SNEGSKA (reference sequence). The CDR3, as DNA: TGCAGTGCTAGAGATAAGGGAGATTGGGCTTTCTTT. It translates to CSARDKGDWAFF.

With respect to this clonotype: This sequence may be a read error, since a much larger clone differs from it by one base. This chain joins TRBV9 and TRBJ1-5; D is undetermined. Germline lookup yields CDR1 SGDLS and CDR2 YYNGEE. This CDR3 is 13 amino acids long. CDR3 DNA sequence: TGTGCCAACAGCGTAGATAGCAATCAGCCCCAGCATTTT. It codes for CANSVDSNQPQHF.

This chain links TRBV4-2 with TRBJ2-1, with D possibly called TRBD1 or TRBD2 (6 bases each). The germline V gene encodes CDR1 LGHNA and CDR2 YNFKEQ. The CDR3 runs 15 residues. Trimming removed 4 bases from V and 8 bases from J, with 18 bases in between. The CDR3 DNA reads TGTGCCAGCAGCCCCGGACTACCGGGGGCCTATGAGCAGTTCTTC. Encoded protein: CASSPGLPGAYEQFF.

This clonotype was counted a few times. The J gene is TRBJ2-3, the V gene TRBV20-1; TRBD1 might be the D (5 bases). The CDR3 contains 13 residues. Trimming took 2 bases from V and 4 from J, leaving 10 bases between them. Germline CDR1 and CDR2: DFQATT and SNEGSKA (reference sequence). CDR3 loop: CSARWQGPDTQYF. The CDR3 DNA reads as TGCAGTGCTAGATGGCAGGGCCCAGATACGCAGTATTTT.